Listed below are T cell receptor beta chains from one sample, sequenced in a study of OX40 agonist ivuxolimab in advanced cancers. Only in-frame clones appear in the TCRdb table, and some are missing; sequencing was by immunoSEQ multiplex PCR. The data hold roughly 61,000 clones, with 86% observed a single time. The source material was CD4+ or CD8+ T cells sorted from blood, sampled in a trial of the OX40 agonist ivuxolimab. The receptors were gathered from an adult with an advanced solid tumor such as melanoma, head and neck, liver or kidney cancer. Each CDR3 is given with its conserved first and last residue. The D gene is left open where the match is weak. Some rows have no size entry. The others give once, few or many, or a class for an expanded clone.

abundance	v_gene	j_gene	d_gene	CDR3aa	CDR3nt
NA	TRBV19	TRBJ1-2	NA	CASSNSGGDGGYTF	TGTGCCAGTAGTAACAGTGGAGGGGACGGTGGCTACACCTTC
NA	TRBV29-1	TRBJ1-3	TRBD1	CSATTGPGNTIYF	TGCAGCGCCACGACAGGGCCTGGAAACACCATATATTTT
NA	TRBV4-1	TRBJ1-1	NA	CASSQEGVWGPAFF	TGCGCCAGCAGCCAAGAGGGGGTCTGGGGGCCAGCTTTCTTT
NA	TRBV15	TRBJ1-3	TRBD1	CATSREGTGNSGNTIYF	TGTGCCACCAGCAGAGAAGGGACAGGGAACTCTGGAAACACCATATATTTT
NA	TRBV12-5	TRBJ2-3	TRBD1	CASGNSRDRGFRRTDTQYF	TGTGCTAGTGGTAATAGCCGGGACAGGGGGTTTAGGCGCACAGATACGCAGTATTTT
NA	TRBV7-8	TRBJ2-7	TRBD1	CASSARDSPTYEQYF	TGTGCCAGCAGCGCCCGGGACAGTCCTACCTACGAGCAGTACTTC
NA	TRBV5-4	TRBJ2-1	TRBD2	CASSLASGSENEQFF	TGTGCCAGCAGCTTGGCGAGCGGGAGTGAGAATGAGCAGTTCTTC
once	TRBV28	TRBJ2-5	TRBD1	CASTLGQDTFGETQYF	TGTGCCAGCACCCTCGGACAGGATACCTTTGGGGAGACCCAGTACTTC
NA	TRBV28	TRBJ2-7	TRBD1	CAGAGGLGEQYF	TGTGCCGGGGCAGGGGGCCTAGGTGAGCAGTACTTC
NA	TRBV7-2	TRBJ1-6	TRBD1	CASSLKTGNSPLHF	TGTGCCAGCAGCTTGAAGACAGGGAATTCACCCCTCCACTTT
NA	TRBV2	TRBJ2-3	TRBD2	CASKKKLAGGRDTQYF	TGTGCCAGCAAAAAGAAACTAGCGGGAGGGAGGGATACGCAGTATTTT
NA	TRBV23-1	TRBJ1-1	NA	CASSKNTEAFF	TGCGCCAGCAGTAAGAACACTGAAGCTTTCTTT
NA	TRBV29-1	TRBJ2-5	TRBD1	CSVNPGQGETQYF	TGCAGCGTAAATCCGGGACAGGGGGAGACCCAGTACTTC
NA	TRBV6-1	TRBJ2-1	NA	CASRFTEQFF	TGTGCCAGCAGGTTTACTGAGCAGTTCTTC
NA	TRBV10-3	TRBJ2-7	NA	CAIGPGDYEQYF	TGTGCCATCGGTCCAGGTGACTACGAGCAGTACTTC
once	TRBV4-1	TRBJ1-1	NA	CASSRERVNVEAFF	TGCGCCAGCAGCCGGGAGAGAGTTAACGTTGAAGCTTTCTTT
few	TRBV5-1	TRBJ1-1	NA	CASRGDTEAFF	TGCGCCAGCAGGGGGGACACTGAAGCTTTCTTT
NA	TRBV4-3	TRBJ2-2	TRBD2	CASSQLAGPDGELFF	TGCGCCAGCAGCCAACTAGCGGGCCCTGACGGGGAGCTGTTTTTT
once	TRBV7-8	TRBJ2-3	TRBD2	CASSFGGRASTDTQYF	TGTGCCAGCAGCTTCGGCGGGAGGGCTTCCACAGATACGCAGTATTTT
NA	TRBV30	TRBJ2-7	NA	CAWRENHEQYF	TGTGCCTGGAGAGAAAACCACGAGCAGTACTTC
NA	TRBV11-2	TRBJ2-6	TRBD1	CASSLVWTGPLMVLTF	TGTGCCAGCAGCTTAGTATGGACAGGGCCCCTTATGGTCCTGACTTTC
NA	TRBV5-1	TRBJ2-1	NA	CASSLSGSSYNEQFF	TGCGCCAGCAGCTTGTCGGGAAGCTCCTACAATGAGCAGTTCTTC
NA	TRBV5-6	TRBJ2-5	NA	CASSLAPGVGETQYF	TGTGCCAGCAGCTTGGCTCCTGGGGTCGGAGAGACCCAGTACTTC
NA	TRBV9	TRBJ1-6	TRBD1	CASSGDRGSYNSPLHF	TGTGCCAGCAGCGGGGACAGGGGATCCTATAATTCACCCCTCCACTTT
NA	TRBV2	TRBJ1-1	TRBD1	CASRKGQGEGEAFF	TGTGCCAGCAGGAAAGGACAGGGCGAGGGGGAAGCTTTCTTT
NA	TRBV5-1	TRBJ1-1	NA	CASSLEGQLNTEAFF	TGCGCCAGCAGCTTGGAGGGGCAGCTGAACACTGAAGCTTTCTTT
NA	TRBV18	TRBJ2-6	NA	CASSPPTGNSGANVLTF	TGTGCCAGCTCACCACCCACAGGCAACTCTGGGGCCAACGTCCTGACTTTC
NA	TRBV6-1	TRBJ1-5	NA	CASRIGSNQPQHF	TGTGCCAGCAGAATAGGCAGCAATCAGCCCCAGCATTTT
NA	TRBV28	TRBJ2-1	NA	CASNRPPGNEQFF	TGTGCCAGCAACCGCCCCCCGGGCAATGAGCAGTTCTTC
once	TRBV18	TRBJ2-6	TRBD2	CASSPGGLAGISGANVLTF	TGTGCCAGCTCACCAGGAGGGCTAGCGGGGATTTCTGGGGCCAACGTCCTGACTTTC
NA	TRBV29-1	TRBJ2-7	NA	CSVEEGVREQYF	TGCAGCGTTGAAGAGGGAGTGCGCGAGCAGTACTTC
NA	TRBV19	TRBJ2-3	NA	CASSTGGGTDTQYF	TGTGCCAGTAGTACAGGGGGGGGCACAGATACGCAGTATTTT
NA	TRBV30	TRBJ1-5	NA	CAWGAGGRQPQHF	TGTGCCTGGGGGGCGGGGGGCCGACAGCCCCAGCATTTT
NA	TRBV5-1	TRBJ2-7	NA	CASRYGRGGDEQYF	TGCGCCAGCAGGTATGGCAGGGGCGGCGACGAGCAGTACTTC
NA	TRBV4-3	TRBJ2-2	NA	CASSQGPNTGELFF	TGCGCCAGCAGCCAAGGACCAAACACCGGGGAGCTGTTTTTT
NA	TRBV7-6	TRBJ2-5	NA	CASSSGYLEIQYF	TGTGCCAGCAGCTCAGGGTACTTAGAGATTCAGTACTTC
NA	TRBV7-2	TRBJ2-1	TRBD1	CASSLRTGGFNEQFF	TGTGCCAGCAGCTTAAGGACAGGGGGCTTTAATGAGCAGTTCTTC
NA	TRBV30	TRBJ2-7	NA	CAWSVLGQQYF	TGTGCCTGGAGTGTACTGGGACAGCAGTACTTC
once	TRBV5-5	TRBJ2-7	TRBD1	CASSSRPGTGGYEQYF	TGTGCCAGCAGCTCACGCCCCGGGACAGGGGGCTACGAGCAGTACTTC
NA	TRBV18	TRBJ1-5	NA	CASSPLPGSDQPQHF	TGTGCCAGCTCACCACTTCCAGGGAGCGATCAGCCCCAGCATTTT
NA	TRBV29-1	TRBJ2-7	NA	CSVEDRDGRYEQYF	TGCAGCGTTGAAGATAGGGACGGCCGCTACGAGCAGTACTTC
NA	TRBV2	TRBJ1-4	NA	CASTLGGPGEKLFF	TGTGCCAGCACCTTGGGGGGTCCGGGCGAAAAACTGTTTTTT
NA	TRBV19	TRBJ1-5	NA	CASSRAPDQPQHF	TGTGCCAGTAGTAGGGCCCCCGATCAGCCCCAGCATTTT
NA	TRBV7-2	TRBJ1-2	NA	CASSLGTGLGGYGYTF	TGTGCCAGCAGTTTGGGAACCGGATTAGGCGGCTATGGCTACACCTTC
NA	TRBV13	TRBJ2-7	NA	CASSLGGEQYF	TGTGCCAGCAGCTTAGGTGGAGAGCAGTACTTC
NA	TRBV28	TRBJ2-7	TRBD1	CASSLGRGLAYEQYF	TGTGCCAGCAGTTTAGGCAGGGGGCTTGCCTACGAGCAGTACTTC
NA	TRBV2	TRBJ1-5	NA	CASSEGGDYQPQHF	TGTGCCAGCAGTGAAGGAGGAGACTATCAGCCCCAGCATTTT
once	TRBV27	TRBJ2-7	TRBD1	CASSVSGTGGYYEQYF	TGTGCCAGCAGTGTTTCCGGGACAGGGGGGTACTACGAGCAGTACTTC
NA	TRBV9	TRBJ2-7	TRBD2	CASSVGWESGSPAYEQYF	TGTGCCAGCAGCGTAGGTTGGGAGAGCGGGAGCCCCGCCTACGAGCAGTACTTC